This T cell receptor (beta chain) comes out of a study of shared T cell receptors in the human thymus. The CDR3 has 14 amino acids. Germline-derived CDR1 and CDR2 are SNHLY and FYNNEI. With 6 bases removed from V and 1 base from J, the gap between germline ends came to 10 bases. Only in-frame clones appear in the TCRdb table, and some are missing; sequencing was by immunoSEQ multiplex PCR. The table shows roughly 660,000 clones, with approximately 88% occurring only once. This same sample was also taken into another study, of human thymus T cells. That paper notes: Infants, healthy and Finnish, who were having corrective surgery for congenital heart defects served as donors. Resections from corrective heart surgery supplied the thymus tissue. Thymic and blood repertoires appeared to carry a bias in their V and J gene usage. Related research described strongly overlapping thymic repertoires in unrelated people.

This clonotype originated in a boy younger than two with a congenital heart defect. Sequencing was performed on thymocytes. This chain links TRBV2 with TRBJ2-1; D remains ambiguous. The CDR3 nucleotides read TGTGCCAGCAGAGCCTGTCTTTCCTACAATGAGCAGTTCTTC. Translating it yields CASRACLSYNEQFF.